One sample yielded the 15 T cell receptor beta chains listed below, sequenced in a study of shared clonotypes between healthy human individuals (dated by TCRdb to 2020 to 2022). For the CD8 naive samples, CD45RO-negative cells were positively selected for CCR7, yielding a CD45RA+CCR7+ population from which TemRA cells were excluded. Libraries were prepared through the immunoSEQ multiplex PCR assay. The immuneACCESS repertoire file appears here via TCRdb, limited to in-frame rearrangements. These files lack a portion of the clones; in checked studies, under half of the deficit traces to unresolved V genes, and the cause of the others is not known. This sample holds around 1.9 million clones; just over 90% were observed only once. In total, the top ten clones hold around 1.8% of the sample. The specimen sequenced was naive CD8+ T cells from PBMCs. What this sample's cell subset or site label stands for: CD45RA+CCR7+. These receptors came from a man aged 18-30 years in good health. Some clones in this sample may be carry-over from other donors' samples.

The V call is TRBV27, the J call TRBJ1-1, with no clear D. V dropped 4 bases and J dropped 1 base, with 16 bases sitting between them. CDR1 and CDR2 from the germline V gene are MNHEY and SMNVEV (reference sequence). The CDR3 sequence is 16 residues long. DNA for the CDR3: TGTGCCAGCAGTTCCCACCTAATCACCAGGAACACTGAAGCTTTCTTT. It is translated as CASSSHLITRNTEAFF.

The chain joins TRBV6-6 to TRBJ2-7; no clear D gene. The germline V and J ends were trimmed by 2 bases and 4 bases, with 9 bases remaining between them. CDR1 and CDR2 from the germline V gene are MNHNY and SVGAGI (reference sequence). This CDR3 contains 13 residues. The CDR3 DNA reads TGTGCCAGCAGTTACGAAGGTTGGTACGAGCAGTACTTC. Its translation: CASSYEGWYEQYF.

The sample holds one count of this clone. The chain uses TRBV19 and TRBJ1-1; D gene unclear. Germline CDR1 LNHDA, CDR2 SQIVND (reference sequence). The CDR3 has 14 residues. V lost 3 bases and J 7 bases, leaving 15 bases between the germline ends. CDR3 amino acids: CASSMLLQVGEAFF. DNA for the CDR3: TGTGCCAGTAGTATGTTGTTGCAGGTGGGTGAAGCTTTCTTT.

The rearrangement uses TRBV28 and TRBJ1-5, with D unresolved. The CDR3 runs 14 residues. The germline V and J ends were trimmed by 6 bases and 0 bases, with 9 bases remaining between them. The germline gives CDR1 MDHEN, CDR2 SYDVKM. The CDR3 protein is CASRWVNSNQPQHF. CDR3 nucleotides: TGTGCCAGCAGGTGGGTTAATAGCAATCAGCCCCAGCATTTT. Full variable domain (missing parts from reference TRBV28 and TRBJ1-5): DVKVTQSSRYLVKRTGEKVFLECVQDMDHENMFWYRQDPGLGLRLIYFSYDVKMKEKGDIPEGYSVSREKKERFSLILESASTNQTSMYLCASRWVNSNQPQHFGDGTRLSIL.

V usage is TRBV6-5 and J usage is TRBJ1-1; 10 nucleotides line up with TRBD1. CDR1 is MNHEY, CDR2 SVGAGI, per germline. The trim removed 11 bases at V and 5 bases at J, leaving 11 bases unmatched. CDR3 length: 14 amino acids. CDR3 bases: TGTGCCTCCTCAACTAGGACAGGGGGAACTGAAGCTTTCTTT. Translated, it gives CASSTRTGGTEAFF.

The V gene is TRBV4-3, the J gene TRBJ2-5, with 8 bases aligning to TRBD2. The trim removed 4 bases at V and 4 bases at J, leaving 8 bases unmatched. Germline CDR1 LGHNA, CDR2 YSLEER. The CDR3 is made up of 15 amino acids. CDR3 coding DNA: TGCGCCAGCAGCCCGGGAGGGGCATATGGAGAGACCCAGTACTTC. The encoded protein is CASSPGGAYGETQYF.

V and J are TRBV4-1 and TRBJ2-1; 12 bases agree with TRBD2. With V trimmed by 4 bases and J by 8 bases, 9 bases remained unmatched. CDR3 length: 16 residues. Per the germline V gene, CDR1 is MGHRA and CDR2 is YSYEKL. The CDR3 reads CASSPRLAGEEDEQFF. The CDR3 coding sequence is TGCGCCAGCAGCCCAAGACTAGCGGGAGAAGAGGATGAGCAGTTCTTC.

The rearrangement uses TRBV5-8 and TRBJ2-7; tentatively, D is TRBD1 (5 bases). Trimming pared 3 bases from V and 7 bases from J, leaving 8 bases between. The CDR3 contains 11 residues. Germline assignment: CDR1 SGHTS and CDR2 YDEGEE. CDR3 DNA: TGTGCCAGCAGCTCTCAGGGAGAGCAGTACTTC. This translates into CASSSQGEQYF.

The CDR3 DNA follows: TGTGCCAGCAGTTTGTTAGGAACTAGCCAAGAGACCCAGTACTTC. This codes for CASSLLGTSQETQYF. This chain links TRBV27 with TRBJ2-5; a possible D gene is TRBD2 (5 bases). V was trimmed by 3 bases and J by 1 base, leaving 12 bases between them. Germline loops: CDR1 MNHEY, CDR2 SMNVEV (reference sequence). This CDR3 comprises 15 residues.

The chain has TRBV11-2 and TRBJ2-3; D unclear. Germline V gene data show CDR1 as SGHAT and CDR2 as FQNNGV. The CDR3 has 13 amino acids. Trimming left V 0 bases short and J 8 bases short, with 9 bases between. CDR3 coding DNA: TGTGCCAGCAGCTTAGAGTGGCTTGGTACGCAGTATTTT. Its translation is CASSLEWLGTQYF.

The CDR3, as DNA: TGTGCCAGTAGTGCCCATAGCGGGATTTTATCCGGGGAGCTGTTTTTT. Amino acids: CASSAHSGILSGELFF. V is TRBV19 and J is TRBJ2-2, with 8 nucleotides matching TRBD2. Germline loops: CDR1 LNHDA, CDR2 SQIVND (reference sequence). V was pared by 5 bases and J by 6 bases, with 11 bases of the junction left unmatched. The CDR3 spans 16 residues.

The chain has TRBV6-5 and TRBJ2-3; D ambiguous. Germline CDR1 and CDR2: MNHEY and SVGAGI. The CDR3 has 14 residues. Trimming pared 2 bases from V and 0 bases from J, leaving 6 bases between. The CDR3 protein is CASSYRASTDTQYF. The CDR3, as DNA: TGTGCCAGCAGTTACCGGGCCAGCACAGATACGCAGTATTTT.

The chain recombines TRBV9 with TRBJ2-3; 8 bases agree with TRBD2. J lost 2 bases, V lost 2 bases, and 13 bases had no gene match. Germline V lookup: CDR1 SGDLS, CDR2 YYNGEE. CDR3 size: 18 residues. In nucleotides, the CDR3 is TGTGCCAGCAGCGTGGACGCCACAACTAGCGGCAACACAGATACGCAGTATTTT. Translated: CASSVDATTSGNTDTQYF. Drawing the rest from reference TRBV9 and TRBJ2-3, the complete variable domain is DSGVTQTPKHLITATGQRVTLRCSPRSGDLSVYWYQQSLDQGLQFLIQYYNGEERAKGNILERFSAQQFPDLHSELNLSSLELGDSALYFCASSVDATTSGNTDTQYFGPGTRLTVL.

This clone has more than one count but fewer than ten. The rearrangement joins TRBV28 to TRBJ2-1; D is possibly TRBD1 (7 bases). Germline V gives CDR1 MDHEN, CDR2 SYDVKM. V was shortened by 5 bases and J by 0 bases, with 14 bases between the two germline ends. The CDR3 length is 16 residues. As DNA, the CDR3 is TGTGCCAGCAGTCCCCCAGGGGGGAGCTCCTACAATGAGCAGTTCTTC. It specifies CASSPPGGSSYNEQFF.

With respect to this clone: Additional DNA sequences in this sample encode the identical CDR3. This rearrangement joins TRBV5-1 to TRBJ2-1; D is perhaps TRBD2 (6 bases). V was pared by 0 bases and J by 0 bases, with 7 bases between. Germline CDR1 and CDR2: SGHRS and YFSETQ. There are 15 residues in the CDR3. CDR3 region: CASSLEGGSYNEQFF. The CDR3 DNA is TGCGCCAGCAGCTTGGAGGGAGGCTCCTACAATGAGCAGTTCTTC.